These 14 T cell receptor beta chains were sequenced from one sample in a study of blood T cells in healthy people across ages. Then a second PCR, running roughly 7 to 11 cycles, was carried out with a sample-barcoded 5' primer and a J-beta primer mix. A single record per CDR3 protein comes from TCRdb applying MiXCR to the 5' RACE reads. In the table there are some 710,000 distinct CDR3 sequences, roughly 46% of which are singletons. Sequences were obtained from blood. The source is a man at least 80 years old in good health.

CDR3 sequence: CASSLGQSNYGYTF. CDR3 DNA sequence: TGTGCCAGCAGCTTAGGACAGTCTAACTATGGCTACACCTTC. This chain links TRBV7-2 with TRBJ1-2, with a possible D match to TRBD1 (5 bases). This CDR3 comprises 14 residues. CDR1 and CDR2 (germline): SGHTA, FQGNSA. Trimming removed 1 base at V and 0 bases at J, with 6 bases between.

This clonotype has just one count. The chain joins TRBV7-2 to TRBJ2-1, with 7 bases matching TRBD2. The CDR3 runs to 11 residues. Germline V gene sequence: CDR1 SGHTA, CDR2 FQGNSA. V shed 1 base and J 14 bases; nucleotides not matched to a gene: 2. The CDR3 sequence is CASSLGGRKFF. CDR3 coding DNA: TGTGCCAGCAGCTTAGGCGGGAGAAAGTTCTTC.

This rearrangement joins TRBV20-1 to TRBJ2-5; 9 bases map to TRBD1. The end of the DNA is better explained by TRBJ2-7, so the J call may be wrong. From germline, CDR1 is DFQATT and CDR2 SNEGSKA (reference sequence). The CDR3 has 14 residues. This CDR3 is CSAGHDRGAYEQYF. DNA of the CDR3: TGCAGTGCTGGACACGACAGGGGGGCCTACGAGCAGTACTTC.

This rearrangement joins TRBV29-1 to TRBJ2-5; 7 bases agree with TRBD2. Gene TRBJ2-7 matches the end of the DNA better, so the J call may be wrong. This CDR3 is 14 amino acids long. Per germline, CDR1 SQVTM and CDR2 ANQGSEA. DNA of the CDR3: TGCAGCGTTGTAGCGGCGGGAGTTGGCTACGAGCAGTACTTC. Protein: CSVVAAGVGYEQYF.

This chain connects TRBV20-1 to TRBJ2-1; TRBD1 matches at 9 bases. The CDR3 is made up of 14 amino acids. Germline CDR1 and CDR2: DFQATT and SNEGSKA (reference sequence). The J segment lost 4 bases and the V segment lost 5 bases, leaving 6 bases of the junction unmatched. The CDR3 region has the DNA TGCAGTGCTTCCCCGGGACAGGGATACAATGAGCAGTTCTTC. Amino acids: CSASPGQGYNEQFF.

This clonotype was counted only a few times. The chain employs TRBV6-2 or TRBV6-3 and TRBJ2-7; TRBD2 agrees at 8 bases. Trimming took 5 bases from V and 6 from J; bases not matched to a gene: 9. The CDR3 loop spans 14 amino acids. The germline gives CDR1 MNHEY, CDR2 SVGEGT. CDR3 nucleotide sequence: TGTGCCAGCAGTCAGAGCGGGAGTGGACTCGAGCAGTACTTC. The encoded protein is CASSQSGSGLEQYF.

This clonotype was found many times. This sequence joins TRBV5-1 and TRBJ2-7; 8 nucleotides match TRBD1. V dropped 5 bases and J dropped 7; count of bases not matched to a gene: 11. This CDR3 comprises 14 residues. Germline V gene sequence: CDR1 SGHRS, CDR2 YFSETQ. CDR3 DNA: TGCGCCAGCAGTCCGGGACAGGCCCTTGGAGAGCAGTACTTC. As protein: CASSPGQALGEQYF.

The sample holds many counts of this clonotype. The chain couples TRBV7-8 to TRBJ1-1; possibly TRBD1 for D (6 bases). The germline gives CDR1 SGHVS, CDR2 FQNEAQ. This CDR3 has 13 residues. V shed 1 base and J shed 5 bases, with 8 bases lying between them. The CDR3 DNA sequence: TGTGCCAGCAGCTTAGGCGGACAGACTGAAGCTTTCTTT. It encodes CASSLGGQTEAFF.

This clonotype was counted once. Here the CDR3 DNA reads TGCAGTGCTAGAGGGCAGAAAACTAGCACAGATACGCAGTATTTT. It yields the protein CSARGQKTSTDTQYF. This chain joins TRBV20-1 and TRBJ2-3; D gene ambiguous. Trimming removed 1 base from V and 0 bases from J, with 11 bases in between. CDR1 DFQATT and CDR2 SNEGSKA come from the germline V gene (reference sequence). The CDR3 consists of 15 residues.

In nucleotides, the CDR3 is TGTGCCAGCAGTTGGGAGAGGCAAGAGACCCAGTACTTC. It encodes CASSWERQETQYF. V usage is TRBV2 and J usage is TRBJ2-5; possibly TRBD2 for D (5 bases). This CDR3 is built from 13 residues. The germline CDR1 and CDR2 sequences are SNHLY and FYNNEI. V was trimmed by 5 bases and J by 2 bases, leaving 9 bases between them.

The chain carries TRBV4-1 and TRBJ1-4; TRBD1 agrees at 12 bases. This CDR3 region has 15 residues. The V gene end was trimmed by 6 bases and the J gene end by 7 bases; junction bases not matched to a gene: 6. Per the germline V gene, CDR1 is MGHRA and CDR2 is YSYEKL. CDR3 loop: CASRKGQGAREKLFF. In nucleotides, the CDR3 is TGCGCCAGCAGGAAGGGACAGGGGGCGCGTGAAAAACTGTTTTTT.

The rearrangement links TRBV14 to TRBJ2-7; 9 nucleotides match TRBD1. Germline V gene data show CDR1 as SGHDN and CDR2 as FVKESK. The CDR3 has 13 amino acids. V dropped 1 base and J dropped 10; count of bases not matched to a gene: 5. The DNA for the CDR3 is TGTGCCAGCAGCCAAGTGGGGACAGGGTTTCAGTACTTC. It is translated as CASSQVGTGFQYF.

This clonotype appeared a single time. The chain couples TRBV6-5 to TRBJ2-1; TRBD2 matches 14 bases. V lost 9 bases and J lost 6; bases outside the gene matches: 4. CDR3 size: 14 residues. Germline CDR1 MNHEY, CDR2 SVGAGI. In DNA, the CDR3 is TGTGCCAGTATGGGACTAGCGGGAGTCAATGAGCAGTTCTTC. Its translation is CASMGLAGVNEQFF.

This clonotype was seen a handful of times. The V call is TRBV5-1, the J call TRBJ2-4, with D maybe TRBD2 (5 bases). The J call is in doubt because the DNA end fits TRBJ2-5 better. CDR3 length: 14 amino acids. CDR1 is SGHRS and CDR2 is YFSETQ in the germline V gene. This CDR3 is CASCPQGGQETQYF. DNA of the CDR3: TGCGCCAGCTGCCCGCAAGGCGGGCAAGAGACCCAGTACTTC.